The clone carrying this T cell receptor (beta chain) appeared once. This entry is derived from a study of blood T cell repertoires in COVID-19. In the study overall: Spain, Italy and the United States supplied samples that represented acute and convalescent COVID-19.

Method: immunoSEQ multiplex PCR; TCRdb's copy keeps in-frame clones and lacks some. The data contain a few hundred thousand clones, 80% to 90% of them singletons. The sequenced material came from PBMCs or T cells enriched from blood (not recorded which). This clonotype originated in a woman aged 50 to 60 in a cohort exposed to, infected with or recovered from COVID-19 (not recorded which).

The CDR3 is CASRRESMNTEAFF. The CDR3 DNA sequence: TGTGCCAGCAGGCGGGAATCCATGAACACTGAAGCTTTCTTT. The V gene is TRBV5-4, the J gene TRBJ1-1; D call uncertain. Germline V CDR1 and CDR2: SGHNT, YYREEE (reference sequence). CDR3 length: 14 amino acids. Trimming took off 5 bases at V and 0 bases at J, with 11 bases between the two ends.